The 25 T cell receptor beta chains reported below all come from one sample, sequenced in a study of cytomegalovirus exposure and HLA in healthy donors. With 60 Vbeta and 13 Jbeta primers, the PCR was carried out. Sequenced by immunoSEQ multiplex PCR; TCRdb stores in-frame clones only, minus some. The sample shows 150,000 to 200,000 clones, about 76% of them seen only once. Sequencing was carried out using PBMCs. The receptors derive from a woman aged 45-59 years in good health and CMV-seronegative.

In its sample, this clone was seen once. V usage is TRBV5-1 and J usage is TRBJ1-2; 7 bases align to TRBD1. V shed 4 bases, J shed 7 bases, and the junction held 10 bases outside the gene matches. The CDR3 is 14 amino acids. Germline V gene sequence: CDR1 SGHRS, CDR2 YFSETQ. Here the CDR3 reads CASSVTGVGRGYTF. In nucleotides, the CDR3 is TGCGCCAGCAGCGTCACAGGGGTTGGACGTGGCTACACCTTC.

The chain has TRBV2 and TRBJ2-7; a possible D gene is TRBD1 (5 bases). The CDR3 contains 16 residues. Germline V CDR1 and CDR2: SNHLY, FYNNEI. The V gene lost 0 bases and the J gene lost 5 bases, with 17 bases spanning the gap. This chain's CDR3 is CASSEAEVTGGHEQYF. CDR3 in DNA: TGTGCCAGCAGTGAAGCTGAGGTAACAGGTGGCCACGAGCAGTACTTC.

J is TRBJ2-5 and V is TRBV7-2; TRBD2 matches at 8 bases. TRBJ2-7 matches the DNA end more closely, so the J call is doubtful. Germline-derived CDR1 and CDR2 are SGHTA and FQGNSA. The CDR3 spans 15 residues. The CDR3 sequence is CASSFRSGGSYEQYF. CDR3 nucleotide sequence: TGTGCCAGCAGCTTCCGGAGCGGGGGTTCCTACGAGCAGTACTTC.

The chain recombines TRBV11-1 with TRBJ2-7, with a possible D match to TRBD2 (6 bases). Trimming took off 3 bases at V and 1 base at J, with 7 bases between the two ends. The CDR3 consists of 13 residues. Germline loops: CDR1 SGHAT, CDR2 FQDESV (reference sequence). CDR3 nucleotides: TGTGCCAGCAGCTTCCGGGGGTCCTACGAGCAGTACTTC. It specifies CASSFRGSYEQYF.

V gene TRBV27 combines with J gene TRBJ2-2; 7 bases map to TRBD2. This CDR3 has 19 residues. The V gene end was trimmed by 7 bases and the J gene end by 2 bases; junction bases not matched to a gene: 19. In germline, CDR1 is MNHEY, CDR2 SMNVEV (reference sequence). CDR3 sequence: CASTLRRLGLAVNTGELFF. In DNA form, the CDR3 reads TGTGCCAGCACCCTTCGGAGACTGGGTCTAGCGGTTAACACCGGGGAGCTGTTTTTT.

In this sample, this clone turned up once. The rearrangement uses TRBV6-1 and TRBJ1-5; D not resolved. Germline CDR1 MNHNS, CDR2 SASEGT. The CDR3 is 15 residues long. The ends were cut back, 6 bases at V and 2 bases at J, with 14 bases in the middle. CDR3 sequence reads: CASRWEMLGNQPQHF. The CDR3 bases are TGTGCCAGCAGGTGGGAGATGTTGGGCAATCAGCCCCAGCATTTT.

This clone came up a few times. V usage is TRBV10-3 and J usage is TRBJ2-1; a weak D match, TRBD1 (6 bases). Trimming cost V 7 bases and J 4 bases, with 11 bases left between them. CDR1 and CDR2 (germline): ENHRY, SYGVKD. This CDR3 has 13 residues. The CDR3 sequence: CAIKGDLYNEQFF. In nucleotides, the CDR3 is TGTGCCATCAAGGGGGACCTATACAATGAGCAGTTCTTC.

This chain connects TRBV5-1 to TRBJ2-3, with 12 bases lining up with TRBD2. The length of the CDR3 is 15 residues. V was clipped by 4 bases and J by 4 bases; unmatched bases: 4. Germline V lookup: CDR1 SGHRS, CDR2 YFSETQ. In DNA, the CDR3 is TGCGCCAGCAGCCCTAGCGGGAGGGCCTCAGATACGCAGTATTTT. This encodes CASSPSGRASDTQYF.

The chain combines TRBV13 with TRBJ2-5; D is perhaps TRBD2 (5 bases). The length of the CDR3 is 14 residues. Deletions cut 0 bases from V and 6 bases from J, with 11 bases between. CDR1 is PRHDT, CDR2 FYEKMQ, per germline (reference sequence). CDR3 in amino acids: CASSLGSGRKTQYF. Here the CDR3 DNA reads TGTGCCAGCAGCTTAGGCTCGGGGAGAAAGACCCAGTACTTC.

This sequence joins TRBV19 and TRBJ2-6; possible D gene TRBD1, 5 bases. V was trimmed by 8 bases and J by 0 bases, leaving 11 bases between them. The CDR3 runs to 15 residues. Germline V gene lookup returns CDR1 LNHDA and CDR2 SQIVND (reference sequence). The CDR3 DNA is TGTGCCAGTGGAGTACAGGTCTCTGGGGCCAACGTCCTGACTTTC. Translating it yields CASGVQVSGANVLTF.

The gene calls are TRBV7-2 and TRBJ2-7, with D uncertain. In germline, CDR1 is SGHTA, CDR2 FQGNSA. The CDR3 is 15 amino acids. V dropped 1 base and J dropped 1 base, with 11 bases sitting between them. The CDR3 spells CASSLDWQASYEQYF. The DNA for the CDR3 is TGTGCCAGCAGCTTAGACTGGCAGGCATCCTACGAGCAGTACTTC.

This chain uses TRBV11-2 with TRBJ2-3, with 11 bases that match TRBD1. With V trimmed by 4 bases and J by 4 bases, 7 bases remained unmatched. Germline-derived CDR1 and CDR2 are SGHAT and FQNNGV. The CDR3 has 16 residues. The CDR3 DNA sequence: TGTGCCAGCAGCTCCCAAGGGACAGGGGGGGCAGATACGCAGTATTTT. Translating it yields CASSSQGTGGADTQYF.

The chain joins TRBV27 to TRBJ1-1, with a possible D match to TRBD1 (6 bases). V shed 5 bases and J shed 2 bases, with 12 bases lying between them. This CDR3 contains 14 residues. In germline, CDR1 is MNHEY, CDR2 SMNVEV (reference sequence). CDR3 loop: CASSPLGGNTEAFF. Here the CDR3 DNA reads TGTGCCAGCAGTCCATTAGGGGGAAACACTGAAGCTTTCTTT.

This clone was recorded a few times. The chain is built from TRBV2 and TRBJ1-5, with no clear D. V was cut by 4 bases and J by 2 bases, with 9 bases left in between. The CDR3 covers 14 residues. Germline CDR1 SNHLY, CDR2 FYNNEI. The CDR3: CASSGRRGNQPQHF. The CDR3 nucleotides are TGTGCCAGCAGTGGTCGGAGGGGCAATCAGCCCCAGCATTTT.

The chain employs TRBV7-3 and TRBJ2-3; D is possibly TRBD1 (5 bases). The CDR3 is made up of 13 amino acids. V lost 5 bases and J lost 5, with 11 bases in between. Germline V gene data show CDR1 as SGHTA and CDR2 as FQGTGA. The CDR3 sequence is CASSPPGIDTQYF. Written as DNA, the CDR3 is TGTGCCAGCAGCCCACCAGGGATAGATACGCAGTATTTT.

The chain combines TRBV2 with TRBJ1-1; the D gene is possibly TRBD1 (5 bases). The germline gives CDR1 SNHLY, CDR2 FYNNEI. The CDR3 is 12 residues long. Trimming removed 2 bases from V and 5 bases from J, with 6 bases in between. Here the CDR3 reads CASSEQGTEAFF. CDR3 nucleotide sequence: TGTGCCAGCAGTGAACAGGGTACTGAAGCTTTCTTT.

Comments on this clone: The same CDR3 also results from other DNA sequences found in this sample. This sequence joins TRBV5-1 and TRBJ1-1; D might be TRBD1 (5 bases). The CDR3 runs to 15 residues. Germline V lookup: CDR1 SGHRS, CDR2 YFSETQ. V was trimmed by 0 bases and J by 1 base, leaving 10 bases between them. Here the CDR3 reads CASSLAGRGNTEAFF. Written as DNA, the CDR3 is TGCGCCAGCAGCTTGGCGGGGAGGGGGAACACTGAAGCTTTCTTT. Supplemented by reference TRBV5-1 and TRBJ1-1, the full variable domain reads KAGVTQTPRYLIKTRGQQVTLSCSPISGHRSVSWYQQTPGQGLQFLFEYFSETQRNKGNFPGRFSGRQFSNSRSEMNVSTLELGDSALYLCASSLAGRGNTEAFFGQGTRLTVV.

This clone appeared a few times. The CDR3 sequence: CASSPAGHYGYTF. The CDR3 DNA sequence: TGTGCCAGCAGCCCGGCGGGGCACTATGGCTACACCTTC. V gene TRBV5-6 combines with J gene TRBJ1-2, with D perhaps TRBD1 (5 bases). V lost 4 bases and J lost 3, with 10 bases in between. Germline CDR1 is SGHDT and CDR2 is YYEEEE. This CDR3 has 13 amino acids.

The chain links TRBV19 to TRBJ1-5; 10 bases fit TRBD1. V gave up 4 bases and J gave up 3 bases; unmatched junction bases: 9. CDR3 length: 17 amino acids. Germline V lookup: CDR1 LNHDA, CDR2 SQIVND (reference sequence). The CDR3 DNA follows: TGTGCCAGTAGTACGGCGACAGGGGGCAAGAACAATCAGCCCCAGCATTTT. As protein: CASSTATGGKNNQPQHF.

The chain is built from TRBV2 and TRBJ1-2; the D gene is possibly TRBD1 (5 bases). The CDR3 has 13 residues. V shed 6 bases and J shed 8 bases, with 16 bases lying between them. Looked up from germline, CDR1 is SNHLY and CDR2 is FYNNEI. The CDR3 DNA reads TGTGCCAGCAGGGTACAGGCGACCGGAGGCTACACCTTC. This translates into CASRVQATGGYTF.

The genes are TRBV7-9 and TRBJ1-4; D possibly corresponds to TRBD1 (6 bases). Trimming shortened V by 7 bases and J by 0 bases, and 6 bases separated the two germline ends. The CDR3 runs 13 residues. The germline gives CDR1 SEHNR, CDR2 FQNEAQ (reference sequence). The CDR3 is CASTGATNEKLFF. The CDR3 DNA reads as TGTGCCAGCACAGGGGCAACTAATGAAAAACTGTTTTTT.

The rearrangement joins TRBV7-9 to TRBJ1-4, with D unclear. Deletions cut 5 bases from V and 0 bases from J, with 7 bases between. The CDR3 runs to 14 residues. In germline, CDR1 is SEHNR, CDR2 FQNEAQ (reference sequence). CDR3 DNA: TGTGCCAGCAGCCACAAAGCAACTAATGAAAAACTGTTTTTT. Protein product: CASSHKATNEKLFF.

The chain employs TRBV2 and TRBJ1-4, with D uncertain. This CDR3 is built from 15 residues. CDR1 and CDR2 (germline): SNHLY, FYNNEI. V gave up 6 bases and J gave up 0 bases, with 11 bases separating them. The CDR3 loop is CASRAFGATNEKLFF. The CDR3 bases are TGTGCCAGCAGAGCCTTCGGAGCAACTAATGAAAAACTGTTTTTT. The variable domain in full, completed from reference TRBV2 and TRBJ1-4, reads EPEVTQTPSHQVTQMGQEVILRCVPISNHLYFYWYRQILGQKVEFLVSFYNNEISEKSEIFDDQFSVERPDGSNFTLKIRSTKLEDSAMYFCASRAFGATNEKLFFGSGTQLSVL.

V is TRBV6-5 and J is TRBJ1-5, with D possibly matching TRBD1 (5 bases). Between the trimmed V and J ends, which lost 5 bases and 4 bases, there was a span of 9 bases. CDR3 length: 13 amino acids. The germline V gene encodes CDR1 MNHEY and CDR2 SVGAGI. The CDR3 DNA reads as TGTGCCAGCAGTCCCCAGGGTAATCAGCCCCAGCATTTT. It translates to CASSPQGNQPQHF.

The CDR3 is CASSLDSYGYTF. The DNA for the CDR3 is TGTGCCAGCAGCCTGGACAGTTATGGCTACACCTTC. The V and J genes are TRBV11-1 and TRBJ1-2, with D tentatively TRBD1 (6 bases). V was trimmed by 5 bases and J by 5 bases, leaving 9 bases between them. Germline V gene sequence: CDR1 SGHAT, CDR2 FQDESV (reference sequence). The CDR3 totals 12 residues.